The 5 T cell receptor beta chains below were found in one sample sequenced in a study of siplizumab effects on memory and regulatory T cells. Sequenced by immunoSEQ multiplex PCR; TCRdb stores in-frame clones only, minus some. This table has some 97,000 clones, more than 90% appearing once. The source material was CD4+ T cells sorted from blood. The receptors here all came from a human donor in good health.

This clone was observed a few times. This chain joins TRBV4-2 and TRBJ1-5; no clear D gene. Germline assignment: CDR1 LGHNA and CDR2 YNFKEQ. With 5 bases removed from V and 5 bases from J, the gap between germline ends came to 10 bases. CDR3 length: 13 residues. This CDR3 is CASSFKGDQPQHF. The DNA of the CDR3 is TGTGCCAGCAGCTTCAAGGGAGATCAGCCCCAGCATTTT.

This chain connects TRBV30 to TRBJ1-5, with D possibly TRBD1 on 5 matching bases. Per the germline V gene, CDR1 is GTSNPN and CDR2 is SVGIG (reference sequence). The length of the CDR3 is 15 residues. V shed 1 base and J shed 5 bases, with 15 bases lying between them. This CDR3 reads CAWSASPTAHQPQHF. The CDR3 nucleotides are TGTGCCTGGAGTGCGTCCCCGACAGCCCATCAGCCCCAGCATTTT. Based on the CDR3 plus reference TRBV30 and TRBJ1-5, the full variable domain is SQTIHQWPATLVQPVGSPLSLECTVEGTSNPNLYWYRQAAGRGLQLLFYSVGIGQISSEVPQNLSASRPQDRQFILSSKKLLLSDSGFYLCAWSASPTAHQPQHFGDGTRLSIL.

The chain is built from TRBV28 and TRBJ2-7; possible D gene TRBD1, 5 bases. There are 15 residues in the CDR3. Germline CDR1 MDHEN, CDR2 SYDVKM. V was trimmed by 7 bases and J by 6 bases, leaving 22 bases between them. CDR3 loop: CASNYASTQGAEQYF. In DNA form, the CDR3 reads TGTGCCAGCAATTACGCCTCCACCCAGGGCGCCGAGCAGTACTTC.

This clone was counted a single time. The rearrangement uses TRBV5-1 and TRBJ2-7; 8 bases align to TRBD1. V lost 4 bases, J lost 3 bases, and 9 bases stayed unmatched. The CDR3 contains 15 residues. CDR1 is SGHRS and CDR2 is YFSETQ in the germline V gene. Here the CDR3 reads CASSPFRTGFYEQYF. For the CDR3, the DNA is TGCGCCAGCAGCCCCTTCAGGACAGGGTTCTACGAGCAGTACTTC.

This chain joins TRBV21-1 and TRBJ2-7; TRBD1, the table's D call, was not compared with the DNA. TRBV21-1 is designated a pseudogene. This CDR3 has 13 amino acids. CDR3 in amino acids: CASSKQGTYEQYF. CDR3 bases: TGTGCCAGCAGCAAGCAGGGTACCTACGAGCAGTACTTC.